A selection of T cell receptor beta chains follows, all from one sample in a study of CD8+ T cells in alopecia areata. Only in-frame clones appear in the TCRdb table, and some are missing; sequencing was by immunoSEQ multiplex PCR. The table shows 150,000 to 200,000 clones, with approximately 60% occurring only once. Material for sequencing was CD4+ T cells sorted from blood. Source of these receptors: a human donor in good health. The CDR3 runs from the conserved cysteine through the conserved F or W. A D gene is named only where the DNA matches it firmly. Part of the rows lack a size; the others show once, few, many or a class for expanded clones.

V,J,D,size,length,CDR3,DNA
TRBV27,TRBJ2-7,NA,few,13,CASSLSRGYEQYF,TGTGCCAGCAGTTTGAGCAGGGGCTACGAGCAGTACTTC
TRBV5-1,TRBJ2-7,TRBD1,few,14,CASSLRTGVYEQYF,TGCGCCAGCAGCTTGAGGACAGGGGTCTACGAGCAGTACTTC
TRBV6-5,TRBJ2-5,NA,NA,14,CASSYSISSVLRYF,TGTGCCAGCAGTTACTCGATATCTTCGGTTCTCCGGTACTTC
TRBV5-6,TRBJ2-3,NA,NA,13,CATAGRYTDTQYF,TGTGCCACCGCGGGACGTTACACAGATACGCAGTATTTT
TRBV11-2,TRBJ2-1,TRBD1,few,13,CASSVDRGPEQFF,TGTGCCAGCAGCGTAGACAGGGGACCTGAGCAGTTCTTC
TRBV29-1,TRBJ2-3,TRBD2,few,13,CSVRPAGGDTQYF,TGCAGCGTTAGGCCAGCGGGAGGAGATACGCAGTATTTT
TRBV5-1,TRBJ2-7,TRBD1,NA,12,CASSTGAYEQYF,TGCGCCAGCAGTACAGGGGCCTACGAGCAGTACTTC
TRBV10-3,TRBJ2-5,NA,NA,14,CAISEGASTETQYF,TGTGCCATCAGTGAGGGGGCTAGCACAGAGACCCAGTACTTC
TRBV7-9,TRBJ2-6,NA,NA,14,CASSRLSGANVLTF,TGTGCCAGCAGCCGCCTCTCTGGGGCCAACGTCCTGACTTTC
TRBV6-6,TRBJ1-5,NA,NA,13,CASSYSSGQPQHF,TGTGCCAGCAGTTACTCCTCGGGTCAGCCCCAGCATTTT
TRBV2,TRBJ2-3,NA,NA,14,CASSDGLALDTQYF,TGTGCCAGCAGTGATGGGCTAGCGCTAGATACGCAGTATTTT
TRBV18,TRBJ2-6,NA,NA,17,CASSPLWGSSGANVLTF,TGTGCCAGCTCACCACTTTGGGGCTCCTCTGGGGCCAACGTCCTGACTTTC
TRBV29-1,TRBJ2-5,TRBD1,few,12,CSGGTGQQTQYF,TGCAGCGGCGGGACAGGTCAGCAGACCCAGTACTTC
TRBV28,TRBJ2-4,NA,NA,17,CASRLRLGGLAKNIQYF,TGTGCCAGCAGGCTCCGCCTCGGGGGACTAGCCAAAAACATTCAGTACTTC
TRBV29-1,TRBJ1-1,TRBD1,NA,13,CSARQGPNTEAFF,TGCAGCGCTCGACAGGGACCGAACACTGAAGCTTTCTTT
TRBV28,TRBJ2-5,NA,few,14,CASSFGDTAETQYF,TGTGCCAGCAGTTTCGGGGACACTGCAGAGACCCAGTACTTC
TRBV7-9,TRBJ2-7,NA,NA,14,CASSVRTSYEGQYF,TGTGCCAGCAGCGTTCGGACGTCCTACGAAGGGCAGTACTTC
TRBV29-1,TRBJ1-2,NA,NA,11,CSARTDYGYTF,TGCAGCGCCCGGACCGACTATGGCTACACCTTC
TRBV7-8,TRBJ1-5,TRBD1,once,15,CASSKDRDRNQPQHF,TGTGCCAGCAGCAAGGACCGGGACAGGAATCAGCCCCAGCATTTT
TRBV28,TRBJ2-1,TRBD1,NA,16,CASSVGQGASYNEQFF,TGTGCCAGCAGTGTAGGACAGGGGGCTTCCTACAATGAGCAGTTCTTC
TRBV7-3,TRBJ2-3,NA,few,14,CASSLGNIIDTQYF,TGTGCCAGCAGCTTAGGGAACATCATTGATACGCAGTATTTT
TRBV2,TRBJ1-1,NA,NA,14,CASSESWANTEAFF,TGTGCCAGCAGTGAATCATGGGCGAACACTGAAGCTTTCTTT
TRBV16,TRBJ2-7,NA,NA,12,CASSQLMYEQYF,TGTGCCAGCAGCCAATTAATGTACGAGCAGTACTTC
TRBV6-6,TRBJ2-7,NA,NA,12,CASSQGSNEQYF,TGTGCCAGCAGTCAGGGAAGCAACGAGCAGTACTTC
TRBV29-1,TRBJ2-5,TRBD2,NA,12,CSGTGGRETQYF,TGCAGCGGAACGGGAGGGAGGGAGACCCAGTACTTC
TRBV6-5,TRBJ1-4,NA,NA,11,CATREVGKLFF,TGTGCCACCCGAGAGGTGGGAAAACTGTTTTTT
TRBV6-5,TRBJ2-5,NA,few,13,CASSKGRAETQYF,TGTGCCAGCAGTAAGGGTAGAGCGGAGACCCAGTACTTC
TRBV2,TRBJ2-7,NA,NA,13,CASKRVLSYEQYF,TGTGCCAGCAAGAGAGTTCTCTCCTACGAGCAGTACTTC
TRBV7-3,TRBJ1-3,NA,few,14,CASGPASDGNTIYF,TGTGCCAGCGGCCCCGCCTCAGATGGAAACACCATATATTTT
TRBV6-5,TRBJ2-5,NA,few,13,CASSYQGQETQYF,TGTGCCAGCAGTTACCAGGGCCAAGAGACCCAGTACTTC
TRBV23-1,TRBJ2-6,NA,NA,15,CANTQGRFGANVLTF,TGCGCCAACACCCAGGGCCGCTTTGGGGCCAACGTCCTGACTTTC
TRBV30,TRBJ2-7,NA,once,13,CAWREEGAFKQYF,TGTGCCTGGAGGGAGGAGGGGGCTTTTAAGCAGTACTTC
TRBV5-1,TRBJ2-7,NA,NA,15,CASSLSIASSYEQYF,TGCGCCAGCAGCTTGTCAATAGCATCCAGCTACGAGCAGTACTTC
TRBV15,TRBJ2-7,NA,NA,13,CATSRRLVDEQYF,TGTGCCACCAGCAGAAGACTAGTTGACGAGCAGTACTTC
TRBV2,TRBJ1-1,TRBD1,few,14,CASKSGQLNTEAFF,TGTGCCAGCAAATCGGGACAGCTGAACACTGAAGCTTTCTTT
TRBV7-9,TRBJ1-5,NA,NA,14,CASSLAGSNQPQHF,TGTGCCAGCAGCTTAGCAGGTTCTAATCAGCCCCAGCATTTT
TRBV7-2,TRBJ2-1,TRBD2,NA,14,CASSSSGRAGEQFF,TGTGCCAGCAGCTCTAGCGGGAGGGCCGGGGAGCAGTTCTTC
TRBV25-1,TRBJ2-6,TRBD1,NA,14,CARQGNSGANVLTF,TGTGCCAGACAGGGGAACTCTGGGGCCAACGTCCTGACTTTC
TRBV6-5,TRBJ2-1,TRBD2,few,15,CASRRLAGGPGEQFF,TGTGCCAGCAGGCGACTAGCGGGAGGGCCGGGTGAGCAGTTCTTC
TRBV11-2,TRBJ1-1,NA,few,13,CASSSQGATEAFF,TGTGCCAGCAGCTCGCAGGGAGCCACTGAAGCTTTCTTT
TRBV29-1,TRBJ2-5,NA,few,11,CSVGLEGTQYF,TGCAGCGTTGGGCTCGAGGGGACCCAGTACTTC
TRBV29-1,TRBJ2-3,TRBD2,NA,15,CSVEGGLAGTDTQYF,TGCAGCGTTGAAGGGGGACTAGCGGGCACAGATACGCAGTATTTT
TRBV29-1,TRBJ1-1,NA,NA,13,CSARGQLNTEAFF,TGCAGCGCCCGAGGGCAGTTGAACACTGAAGCTTTCTTT
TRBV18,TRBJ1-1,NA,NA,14,CASLASGGNTEAFF,TGTGCCAGCCTTGCTTCGGGGGGTAACACTGAAGCTTTCTTT
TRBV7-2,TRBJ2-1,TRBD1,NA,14,CASSPDRATGEQFF,TGTGCCAGCAGCCCCGACAGGGCTACAGGTGAGCAGTTCTTC
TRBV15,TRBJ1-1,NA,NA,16,CATSDPRGAKLRGAFF,TGTGCCACCAGCGATCCCCGGGGGGCAAAACTGAGAGGAGCTTTCTTT
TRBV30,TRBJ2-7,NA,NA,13,CAWSGTRPIEQYF,TGTGCCTGGAGTGGCACAAGACCGATCGAGCAGTACTTC
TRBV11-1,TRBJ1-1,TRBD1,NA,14,CASSKTGGTTEAFF,TGTGCCAGCAGTAAAACAGGGGGAACCACTGAAGCTTTCTTT
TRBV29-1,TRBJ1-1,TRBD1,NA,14,CSVGRGGFNTEAFF,TGCAGCGTTGGCAGGGGGGGATTTAACACTGAAGCTTTCTTT
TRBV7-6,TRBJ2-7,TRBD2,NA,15,CASSPGTSGGVEQYF,TGTGCCAGCAGCCCGGGGACTAGCGGCGGGGTAGAGCAGTACTTC
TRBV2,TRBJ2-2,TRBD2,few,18,CASSARLATQPLTGELFF,TGTGCCAGCAGTGCTCGACTAGCTACCCAGCCATTAACCGGGGAGCTGTTTTTT